Listed below are T cell receptor beta chains from one sample, sequenced in a study of T cells after posttransplantation cyclophosphamide. The data were produced by immunoSEQ multiplex PCR, yet TCRdb's version contains in-frame clones alone and is incomplete. The repertoire yields fewer than 40,000 clones, none seen only once; the top ten contain around 6.5%. The sequenced sample consisted of PBMCs. Every receptor here comes from a woman between 50 and 59 years old in good health and a related stem cell transplant donor. CDR3s include the opening cysteine and the closing phenylalanine or tryptophan. The order of the fields is CDR3 protein, CDR3 DNA, D gene, V gene, J gene, clone size. The D gene is left open where the match is weak. Rows give clone size only sometimes, using once, few, many, or a class for an expanded clone.

CDR3aa: CASSQGYRGREETQYF
CDR3nt: TGCGCCAGCAGCCAGGGGTACAGGGGGCGGGAAGAGACCCAGTACTTC
d_gene: TRBD1
v_gene: TRBV5-1
j_gene: TRBJ2-5
abundance: few

CDR3aa: CASSPQQGALAFF
CDR3nt: TGTGCCAGTAGTCCTCAACAGGGGGCGCTGGCTTTCTTT
d_gene: TRBD1
v_gene: TRBV19
j_gene: TRBJ1-1
abundance: many

CDR3aa: CASSSSGEKNTEAFF
CDR3nt: TGTGCCAGCAGCTCCTCGGGGGAGAAGAACACTGAAGCTTTCTTT
d_gene: -
v_gene: TRBV6-5
j_gene: TRBJ1-1
abundance: many

CDR3aa: CASSIRGPTDTQYF
CDR3nt: TGTGCCAGTAGTATCAGGGGGCCTACAGATACGCAGTATTTT
d_gene: TRBD1
v_gene: TRBV19
j_gene: TRBJ2-3
abundance: many

CDR3aa: CASSYSGGGNTEAFF
CDR3nt: TGTGCCAGCAGTTACTCCGGGGGTGGGAACACTGAAGCTTTCTTT
d_gene: -
v_gene: TRBV6-5
j_gene: TRBJ1-1
abundance: many

CDR3aa: CASSIEIARRGQPQHF
CDR3nt: TGTGCCAGTAGTATTGAGATTGCCAGGCGGGGTCAGCCCCAGCATTTT
d_gene: -
v_gene: TRBV19
j_gene: TRBJ1-5
abundance: many

CDR3aa: CAWSVAAGNQPQHF
CDR3nt: TGTGCCTGGAGTGTAGCGGCCGGGAATCAGCCCCAGCATTTT
d_gene: -
v_gene: TRBV30
j_gene: TRBJ1-5
abundance: -

CDR3aa: CASQKGTNEKLFF
CDR3nt: TGTGCCTCCCAAAAAGGAACTAATGAAAAACTGTTTTTT
d_gene: -
v_gene: TRBV30
j_gene: TRBJ1-4
abundance: many

CDR3aa: CASSGRGYEQYF
CDR3nt: TGTGCCAGCAGTGGCAGGGGCTACGAGCAGTACTTC
d_gene: -
v_gene: TRBV25-1
j_gene: TRBJ2-7
abundance: many

CDR3aa: CASSDQIPVIEAFF
CDR3nt: TGTGCCAGCAGTGATCAAATCCCGGTAATTGAAGCTTTCTTT
d_gene: -
v_gene: TRBV14
j_gene: TRBJ1-1
abundance: many

CDR3aa: CASTRLGTSGSNEQFF
CDR3nt: TGTGCCAGTACCCGGCTTGGGACTAGCGGGTCCAATGAGCAGTTCTTC
d_gene: TRBD2
v_gene: TRBV19
j_gene: TRBJ2-1
abundance: many

CDR3aa: CASSLGWTGGRETQYF
CDR3nt: TGCGCCAGCAGCTTGGGGTGGACAGGGGGAAGGGAGACCCAGTACTTC
d_gene: TRBD1
v_gene: TRBV5-1
j_gene: TRBJ2-5
abundance: -

CDR3aa: CASSLGGGLETQYF
CDR3nt: TGTGCCAGCAGTTTAGGGGGGGGCTTGGAGACCCAGTACTTC
d_gene: -
v_gene: TRBV12-3/TRBV12-4
j_gene: TRBJ2-5
abundance: many

CDR3aa: CASSPGIGTGTDTQYF
CDR3nt: TGTGCCAGCAGCCCAGGGATCGGGACAGGGACAGATACGCAGTATTTT
d_gene: TRBD1
v_gene: TRBV9
j_gene: TRBJ2-3
abundance: -

CDR3aa: CASSARDSGNIQYF
CDR3nt: TGTGCCAGCAGCGCCCGGGACAGTGGAAACATTCAGTACTTC
d_gene: TRBD1
v_gene: TRBV11-2
j_gene: TRBJ2-4
abundance: many

CDR3aa: CASSFGLDYEQYF
CDR3nt: TGTGCCAGCAGCTTCGGACTTGACTACGAGCAGTACTTC
d_gene: -
v_gene: TRBV11-1
j_gene: TRBJ2-7
abundance: -

CDR3aa: CASSLAGEDFQRGPTEAFF
CDR3nt: TGTGCCAGCAGTTTAGCGGGAGAAGACTTCCAAAGGGGTCCCACTGAAGCTTTCTTT
d_gene: -
v_gene: TRBV12-3/TRBV12-4
j_gene: TRBJ1-1
abundance: many

CDR3aa: CASSVGAGTGETQYF
CDR3nt: TGTGCCAGCAGCGTAGGTGCAGGGACTGGTGAGACCCAGTACTTC
d_gene: -
v_gene: TRBV9
j_gene: TRBJ2-5
abundance: -

CDR3aa: CASSQAPGTDTQYF
CDR3nt: TGCGCCAGCAGCCAAGCCCCCGGCACAGATACGCAGTATTTT
d_gene: -
v_gene: TRBV4-3
j_gene: TRBJ2-3
abundance: few

CDR3aa: CASSERQGDQPQHF
CDR3nt: TGTGCCAGCAGTGAGCGGCAGGGGGATCAGCCCCAGCATTTT
d_gene: TRBD1
v_gene: TRBV2
j_gene: TRBJ1-5
abundance: many

CDR3aa: CASNRPGQGFNEQFF
CDR3nt: TGTGCCAGCAACCGACCGGGACAGGGGTTCAATGAGCAGTTCTTC
d_gene: TRBD1
v_gene: TRBV27
j_gene: TRBJ2-1
abundance: many

CDR3aa: CATSDTRGRDGTDTQYF
CDR3nt: TGTGCCACCAGTGATACCCGCGGGAGGGATGGCACAGATACGCAGTATTTT
d_gene: TRBD2
v_gene: TRBV24-1
j_gene: TRBJ2-3
abundance: -

CDR3aa: CASSLRQGNYGYTF
CDR3nt: TGTGCCAGCAGTTTAAGACAGGGGAACTATGGCTACACCTTC
d_gene: TRBD1
v_gene: TRBV12-3/TRBV12-4
j_gene: TRBJ1-2
abundance: many

CDR3aa: CASTLKGFRISYEQYF
CDR3nt: TGTGCCAGCACCCTAAAAGGGTTTCGGATCTCCTACGAGCAGTACTTC
d_gene: -
v_gene: TRBV28
j_gene: TRBJ2-7
abundance: few

CDR3aa: CATPGAGHRLAGVVGEQYF
CDR3nt: TGTGCCACCCCCGGGGCAGGACACCGACTAGCGGGAGTTGTAGGGGAGCAGTACTTC
d_gene: TRBD2
v_gene: TRBV7-2
j_gene: TRBJ2-7
abundance: few

CDR3aa: CASSELLRGVEQYF
CDR3nt: TGTGCCAGCAGTGAACTGTTGCGGGGCGTCGAGCAGTACTTC
d_gene: -
v_gene: TRBV2
j_gene: TRBJ2-7
abundance: many

CDR3aa: CASSPGYGYTF
CDR3nt: TGTGCCAGCAGCCCAGGGTATGGCTACACCTTC
d_gene: -
v_gene: TRBV7-8
j_gene: TRBJ1-2
abundance: many

CDR3aa: CASSLRLAEAFF
CDR3nt: TGTGCCAGCAGCTTAAGGTTGGCCGAAGCTTTCTTT
d_gene: -
v_gene: TRBV7-2
j_gene: TRBJ1-1
abundance: many

CDR3aa: CASSQLAGASYEQYF
CDR3nt: TGCGCCAGCAGCCAGCTAGCGGGAGCGAGCTACGAGCAGTACTTC
d_gene: TRBD2
v_gene: TRBV4-1
j_gene: TRBJ2-7
abundance: many

CDR3aa: CASSSRGEGYTF
CDR3nt: TGTGCCAGCAGTTCAAGGGGTGAGGGCTACACCTTC
d_gene: -
v_gene: TRBV6-6
j_gene: TRBJ1-2
abundance: many

CDR3aa: CASSMMGTGPYEQYF
CDR3nt: TGTGCCAGTAGTATGATGGGGACAGGGCCCTACGAGCAGTACTTC
d_gene: TRBD1
v_gene: TRBV19
j_gene: TRBJ2-7
abundance: many

CDR3aa: CASRPDYNTEAFF
CDR3nt: TGTGCCAGCAGGCCGGACTACAACACTGAAGCTTTCTTT
d_gene: -
v_gene: TRBV6-2/TRBV6-3
j_gene: TRBJ1-1
abundance: many

CDR3aa: CASSAPGTGAYEQYF
CDR3nt: TGCGCCAGCAGCGCTCCGGGGACAGGAGCCTACGAGCAGTACTTC
d_gene: TRBD1
v_gene: TRBV4-1
j_gene: TRBJ2-7
abundance: many

CDR3aa: CASSLERSGNTIYF
CDR3nt: TGTGCCAGCAGCTTGGAGCGCTCTGGAAACACCATATATTTT
d_gene: -
v_gene: TRBV11-1
j_gene: TRBJ1-3
abundance: many

CDR3aa: CASSPNVGTYGYTF
CDR3nt: TGTGCCAGCAGCCCGAACGTGGGGACATATGGCTACACCTTC
d_gene: -
v_gene: TRBV11-2
j_gene: TRBJ1-2
abundance: many

CDR3aa: CASSPGTGVNTEAFF
CDR3nt: TGTGCCAGCTCACCGGGAACAGGGGTGAACACTGAAGCTTTCTTT
d_gene: TRBD1
v_gene: TRBV18
j_gene: TRBJ1-1
abundance: many

CDR3aa: CASLPRGRGSYNEQFF
CDR3nt: TGCGCCAGCCTGCCCCGGGGGAGAGGCTCCTACAATGAGCAGTTCTTC
d_gene: -
v_gene: TRBV4-1
j_gene: TRBJ2-1
abundance: many

CDR3aa: CASSEIQGNTYEQYF
CDR3nt: TGTGCCAGCAGCGAGATCCAGGGGAACACCTACGAGCAGTACTTC
d_gene: -
v_gene: TRBV14
j_gene: TRBJ2-7
abundance: many

CDR3aa: CASSWGGNQPQHF
CDR3nt: TGTGCCAGCAGCTGGGGGGGGAATCAGCCCCAGCATTTT
d_gene: -
v_gene: TRBV6-6
j_gene: TRBJ1-5
abundance: many

CDR3aa: CASSLFPSGNTGELFF
CDR3nt: TGTGCCAGCAGTTTATTCCCTAGCGGGAACACCGGGGAGCTGTTTTTT
d_gene: TRBD2
v_gene: TRBV12-3/TRBV12-4
j_gene: TRBJ2-2
abundance: -

CDR3aa: CASSSRTVSGMLPYEQYF
CDR3nt: TGTGCCAGCAGCTCTAGGACGGTTAGCGGGATGCTACCCTACGAGCAGTACTTC
d_gene: TRBD2
v_gene: TRBV12-3/TRBV12-4
j_gene: TRBJ2-7
abundance: many

CDR3aa: CASSMNADTQYF
CDR3nt: TGCGCCAGCAGCATGAACGCGGATACGCAGTATTTT
d_gene: -
v_gene: TRBV5-1
j_gene: TRBJ2-3
abundance: few

CDR3aa: CASSVGEAGVYNEQFF
CDR3nt: TGTGCCAGCAGCGTAGGCGAGGCGGGAGTCTACAATGAGCAGTTCTTC
d_gene: TRBD2
v_gene: TRBV9
j_gene: TRBJ2-1
abundance: many

CDR3aa: CATPIGQINYGYTF
CDR3nt: TGTGCCACCCCGATCGGACAGATTAACTATGGCTACACCTTC
d_gene: -
v_gene: TRBV7-3
j_gene: TRBJ1-2
abundance: many

CDR3aa: CASSLLTVHTGELFF
CDR3nt: TGTGCCAGCAGCCTACTCACAGTACACACCGGGGAGCTGTTTTTT
d_gene: -
v_gene: TRBV9
j_gene: TRBJ2-2
abundance: many

CDR3aa: CATGTSGTHGELFF
CDR3nt: TGTGCCACCGGGACTAGCGGGACTCACGGGGAGCTGTTTTTT
d_gene: TRBD2
v_gene: TRBV15
j_gene: TRBJ2-2
abundance: many

CDR3aa: CASRPGDYSYEQYF
CDR3nt: TGTGCCAGCAGACCTGGGGACTACTCCTACGAGCAGTACTTC
d_gene: TRBD2
v_gene: TRBV28
j_gene: TRBJ2-7
abundance: many

CDR3aa: CASSVGRSRGYGYTF
CDR3nt: TGTGCCAGCAGCGTAGGAAGGTCTCGGGGCTATGGCTACACCTTC
d_gene: -
v_gene: TRBV9
j_gene: TRBJ1-2
abundance: few

CDR3aa: CASSRLGAYEQYF
CDR3nt: TGTGCCAGCTCTAGGTTGGGGGCGTATGAGCAGTACTTC
d_gene: -
v_gene: TRBV28
j_gene: TRBJ2-7
abundance: many

CDR3aa: CASSPTQGRRETQYF
CDR3nt: TGTGCCAGCAGTCCAACACAGGGGCGCCGAGAGACCCAGTACTTC
d_gene: TRBD1
v_gene: TRBV12-3/TRBV12-4
j_gene: TRBJ2-5
abundance: few

CDR3aa: CASRDRPNTEAFF
CDR3nt: TGCGCCAGCAGGGACAGGCCGAACACTGAAGCTTTCTTT
d_gene: TRBD1
v_gene: TRBV10-2
j_gene: TRBJ1-1
abundance: many

CDR3aa: CASSFGRLAREQFF
CDR3nt: TGTGCCAGCAGCTTTGGACGACTAGCTCGTGAGCAGTTCTTC
d_gene: TRBD2
v_gene: TRBV5-6
j_gene: TRBJ2-1
abundance: many

CDR3aa: CASRERTAVQGGHTEAFF
CDR3nt: TGTGCCAGCAGAGAAAGAACGGCCGTACAGGGAGGTCACACTGAAGCTTTCTTT
d_gene: -
v_gene: TRBV7-9
j_gene: TRBJ1-1
abundance: many

CDR3aa: CASSPYRGSQETQYF
CDR3nt: TGTGCCAGCAGCCCCTACAGGGGATCCCAAGAGACCCAGTACTTC
d_gene: TRBD1
v_gene: TRBV13
j_gene: TRBJ2-5
abundance: many

CDR3aa: CASSSINPDTQYF
CDR3nt: TGTGCCAGCTCATCTATTAACCCAGATACGCAGTATTTT
d_gene: -
v_gene: TRBV18
j_gene: TRBJ2-3
abundance: many